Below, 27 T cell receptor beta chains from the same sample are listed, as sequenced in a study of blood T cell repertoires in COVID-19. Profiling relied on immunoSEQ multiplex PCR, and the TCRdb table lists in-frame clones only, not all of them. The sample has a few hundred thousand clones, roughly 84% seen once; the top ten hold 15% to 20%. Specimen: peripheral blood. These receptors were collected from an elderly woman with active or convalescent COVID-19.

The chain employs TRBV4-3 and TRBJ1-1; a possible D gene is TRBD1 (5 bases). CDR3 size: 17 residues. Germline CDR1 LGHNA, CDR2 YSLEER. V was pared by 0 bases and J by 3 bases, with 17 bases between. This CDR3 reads CASSQDVPRVGDTEAFF. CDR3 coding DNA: TGCGCCAGCAGCCAAGACGTCCCCAGGGTAGGGGACACTGAAGCTTTCTTT.

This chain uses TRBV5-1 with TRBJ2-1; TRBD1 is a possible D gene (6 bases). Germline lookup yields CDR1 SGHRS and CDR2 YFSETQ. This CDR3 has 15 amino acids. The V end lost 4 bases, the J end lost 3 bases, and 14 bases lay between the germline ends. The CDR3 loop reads CASSPQGGVYNEQFF. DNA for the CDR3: TGCGCCAGCAGCCCCCAAGGGGGAGTCTACAATGAGCAGTTCTTC.

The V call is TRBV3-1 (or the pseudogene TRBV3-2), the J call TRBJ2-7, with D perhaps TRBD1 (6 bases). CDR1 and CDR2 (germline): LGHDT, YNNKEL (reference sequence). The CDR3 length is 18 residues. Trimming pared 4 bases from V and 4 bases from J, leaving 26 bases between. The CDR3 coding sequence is TGTGCCAGCAGCCTCGATAAGACAGGTGTACTTGCGACTTACGAGCAGTACTTC. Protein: CASSLDKTGVLATYEQYF.

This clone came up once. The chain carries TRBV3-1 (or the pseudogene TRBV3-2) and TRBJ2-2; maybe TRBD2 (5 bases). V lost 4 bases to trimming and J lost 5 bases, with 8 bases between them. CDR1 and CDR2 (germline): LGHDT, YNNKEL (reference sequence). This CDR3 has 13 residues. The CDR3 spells CASSPPGTGELFF. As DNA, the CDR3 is TGTGCCAGCAGCCCCCCGGGGACCGGGGAGCTGTTTTTT.

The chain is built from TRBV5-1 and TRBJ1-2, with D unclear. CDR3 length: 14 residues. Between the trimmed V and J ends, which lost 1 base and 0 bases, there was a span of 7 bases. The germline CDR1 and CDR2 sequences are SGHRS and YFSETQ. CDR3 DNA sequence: TGCGCCAGCAGCTTGACAGCCTCTAACTATGGCTACACCTTC. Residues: CASSLTASNYGYTF. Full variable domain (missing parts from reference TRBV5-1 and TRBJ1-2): KAGVTQTPRYLIKTRGQQVTLSCSPISGHRSVSWYQQTPGQGLQFLFEYFSETQRNKGNFPGRFSGRQFSNSRSEMNVSTLELGDSALYLCASSLTASNYGYTFGSGTRLTVV.

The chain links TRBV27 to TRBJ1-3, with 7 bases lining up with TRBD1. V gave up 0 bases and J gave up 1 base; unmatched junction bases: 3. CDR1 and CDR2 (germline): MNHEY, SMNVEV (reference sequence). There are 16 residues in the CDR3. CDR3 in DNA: TGTGCCAGCAGTTTATCGGGCAGGGGGTCTGGAAACACCATATATTTT. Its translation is CASSLSGRGSGNTIYF.

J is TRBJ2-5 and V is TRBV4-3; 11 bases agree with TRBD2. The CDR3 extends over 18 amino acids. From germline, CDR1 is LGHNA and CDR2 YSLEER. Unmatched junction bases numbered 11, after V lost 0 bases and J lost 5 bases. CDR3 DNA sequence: TGCGCCAGCAGCCAAGAAAGTCCCTATAGCGGGGGGGCGGAGACCCAGTACTTC. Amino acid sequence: CASSQESPYSGGAETQYF.

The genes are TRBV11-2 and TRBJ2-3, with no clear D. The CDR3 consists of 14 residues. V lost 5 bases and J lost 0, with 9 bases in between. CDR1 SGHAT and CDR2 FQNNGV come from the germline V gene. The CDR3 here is CASSRVGSTDTQYF. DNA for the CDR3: TGTGCCAGCAGCCGAGTTGGTAGCACAGATACGCAGTATTTT.

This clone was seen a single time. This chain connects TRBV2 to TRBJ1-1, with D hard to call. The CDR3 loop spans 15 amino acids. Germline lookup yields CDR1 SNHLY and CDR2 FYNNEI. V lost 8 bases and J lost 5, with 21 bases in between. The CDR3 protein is CASGHGRARDTEAFF. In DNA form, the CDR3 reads TGTGCCAGCGGGCACGGGAGGGCGAGGGATACTGAAGCTTTCTTT.

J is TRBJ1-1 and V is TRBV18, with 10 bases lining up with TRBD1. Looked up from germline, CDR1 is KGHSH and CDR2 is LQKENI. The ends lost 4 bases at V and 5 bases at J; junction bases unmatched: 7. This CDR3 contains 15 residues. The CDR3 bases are TGTGCCAGCTCACGTACGACAGGGGGCGCGACTGAAGCTTTCTTT. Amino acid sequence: CASSRTTGGATEAFF.

The CDR3 bases are TGTGCCAGCAGCCGGGACATGGGGAATTCACCCCTCCACTTT. It specifies CASSRDMGNSPLHF. The rearrangement uses TRBV28 and TRBJ1-6, with D tentatively TRBD1 (6 bases). The germline CDR1 and CDR2 sequences are MDHEN and SYDVKM. This CDR3 is built from 14 residues. V dropped 6 bases and J dropped 7 bases, with 13 bases sitting between them.

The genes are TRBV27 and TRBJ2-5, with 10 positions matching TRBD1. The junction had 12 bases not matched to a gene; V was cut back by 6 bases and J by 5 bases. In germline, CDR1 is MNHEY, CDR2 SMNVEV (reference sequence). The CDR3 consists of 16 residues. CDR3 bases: TGTGCCAGCAGGATAGCGAAGGGACAGGGGTGGGAGACCCAGTACTTC. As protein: CASRIAKGQGWETQYF.

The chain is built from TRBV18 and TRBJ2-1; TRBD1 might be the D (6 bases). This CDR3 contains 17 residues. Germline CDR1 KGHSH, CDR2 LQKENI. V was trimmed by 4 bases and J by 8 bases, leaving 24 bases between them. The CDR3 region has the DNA TGTGCCAGCTCACGACAACCGGGACAATTGGGATTGGATGAGCAGTTCTTC. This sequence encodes CASSRQPGQLGLDEQFF.

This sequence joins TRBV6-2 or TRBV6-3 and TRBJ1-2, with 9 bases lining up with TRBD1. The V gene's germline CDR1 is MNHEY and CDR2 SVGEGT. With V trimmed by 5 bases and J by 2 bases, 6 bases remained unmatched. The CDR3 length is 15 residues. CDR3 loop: CASSRGTGINYGYTF. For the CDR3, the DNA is TGTGCCAGCAGTCGCGGGACAGGGATCAACTATGGCTACACCTTC.

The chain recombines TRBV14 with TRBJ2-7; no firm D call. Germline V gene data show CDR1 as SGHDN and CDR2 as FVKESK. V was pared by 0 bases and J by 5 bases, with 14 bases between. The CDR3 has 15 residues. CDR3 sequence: CASSQDYSGSDEQYF. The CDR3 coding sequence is TGTGCCAGCAGCCAAGATTACAGTGGGTCGGACGAGCAGTACTTC.

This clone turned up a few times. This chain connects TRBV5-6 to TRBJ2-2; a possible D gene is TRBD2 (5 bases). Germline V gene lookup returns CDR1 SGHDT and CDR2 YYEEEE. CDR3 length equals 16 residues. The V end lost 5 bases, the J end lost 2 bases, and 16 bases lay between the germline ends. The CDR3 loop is CASRPRWLANTGELFF. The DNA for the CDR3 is TGTGCCAGCAGGCCAAGGTGGCTAGCAAACACCGGGGAGCTGTTTTTT.

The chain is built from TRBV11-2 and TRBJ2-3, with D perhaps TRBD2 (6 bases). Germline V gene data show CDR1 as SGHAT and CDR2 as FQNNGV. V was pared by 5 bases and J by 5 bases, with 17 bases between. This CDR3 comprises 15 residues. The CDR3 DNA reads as TGTGCCAGCAGCCCCGGGGGACTCACGAAAGATACGCAGTATTTT. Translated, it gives CASSPGGLTKDTQYF.

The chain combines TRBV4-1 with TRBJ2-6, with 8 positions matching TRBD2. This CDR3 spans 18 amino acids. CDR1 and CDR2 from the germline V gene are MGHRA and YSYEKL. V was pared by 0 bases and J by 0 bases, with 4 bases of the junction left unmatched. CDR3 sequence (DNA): TGCGCCAGCAGCCAAGATTCGGGGGGGACCTCTGGGGCCAACGTCCTGACTTTC. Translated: CASSQDSGGTSGANVLTF.

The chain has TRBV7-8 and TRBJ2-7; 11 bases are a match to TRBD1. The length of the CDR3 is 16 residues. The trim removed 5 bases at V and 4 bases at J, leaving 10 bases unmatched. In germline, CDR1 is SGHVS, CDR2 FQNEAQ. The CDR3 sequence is CASSTRYRDRGYEQYF. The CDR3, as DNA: TGTGCCAGCAGCACAAGATACCGGGACAGGGGGTACGAGCAGTACTTC. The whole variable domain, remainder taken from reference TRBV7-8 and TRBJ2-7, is GAGVSQSPRYKVAKRGQDVALRCDPISGHVSLFWYQQALGQGPEFLTYFQNEAQLDKSGLPSDRFFAERPEGSVSTLKIQRTQQEDSAVYLCASSTRYRDRGYEQYFGPGTRLTVT.

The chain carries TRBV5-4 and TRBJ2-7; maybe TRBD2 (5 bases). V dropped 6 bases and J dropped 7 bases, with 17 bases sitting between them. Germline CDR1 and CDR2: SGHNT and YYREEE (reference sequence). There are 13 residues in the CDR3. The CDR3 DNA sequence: TGTGCCAGCACGAATACGGGGATCCGGGAGCAGTACTTC. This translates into CASTNTGIREQYF.

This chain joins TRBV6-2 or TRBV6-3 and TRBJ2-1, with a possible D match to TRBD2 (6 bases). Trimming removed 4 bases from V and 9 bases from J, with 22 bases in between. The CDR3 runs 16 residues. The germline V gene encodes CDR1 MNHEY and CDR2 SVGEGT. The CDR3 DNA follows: TGTGCCAGCAGTTCCGGGGGACCCGGCCGGGGGATTGAGCAGTTCTTC. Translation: CASSSGGPGRGIEQFF.

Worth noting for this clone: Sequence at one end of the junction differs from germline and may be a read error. CDR3 region: CASIIFGGRRNEKLFF. The CDR3, as DNA: TGTGCCAGTATTATATTCGGGGGGCGCCGGAATGAAAAACTGTTTTTT. The chain combines TRBV19 with TRBJ1-4, with D possibly being TRBD1 (6 bases). Germline V lookup: CDR1 LNHDA, CDR2 SQIVND (reference sequence). The CDR3 extends over 16 amino acids. The variable domain in full, completed from reference TRBV19 and TRBJ1-4, reads DGGITQSPKYLFRKEGQNVTLSCEQNLNHDAMYWYRQDPGQGLRLIYYSQIVNDFQKGDIAEGYSVSREKKESFPLTVTSAQKNPTAFYLCASIIFGGRRNEKLFFGSGTQLSVL.

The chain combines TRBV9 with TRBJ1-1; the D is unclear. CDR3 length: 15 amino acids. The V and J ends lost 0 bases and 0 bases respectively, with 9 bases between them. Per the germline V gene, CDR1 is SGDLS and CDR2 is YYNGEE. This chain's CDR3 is CASSVGVDMNTEAFF. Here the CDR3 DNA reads TGTGCCAGCAGCGTAGGTGTAGATATGAACACTGAAGCTTTCTTT.

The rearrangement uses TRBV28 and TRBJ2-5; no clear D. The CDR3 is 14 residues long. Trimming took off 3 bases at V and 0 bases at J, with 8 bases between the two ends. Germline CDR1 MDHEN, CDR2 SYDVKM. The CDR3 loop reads CASSFTSHQETQYF. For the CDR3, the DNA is TGTGCCAGCAGTTTTACATCTCACCAAGAGACCCAGTACTTC. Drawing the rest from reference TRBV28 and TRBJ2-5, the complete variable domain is DVKVTQSSRYLVKRTGEKVFLECVQDMDHENMFWYRQDPGLGLRLIYFSYDVKMKEKGDIPEGYSVSREKKERFSLILESASTNQTSMYLCASSFTSHQETQYFGPGTRLLVL.

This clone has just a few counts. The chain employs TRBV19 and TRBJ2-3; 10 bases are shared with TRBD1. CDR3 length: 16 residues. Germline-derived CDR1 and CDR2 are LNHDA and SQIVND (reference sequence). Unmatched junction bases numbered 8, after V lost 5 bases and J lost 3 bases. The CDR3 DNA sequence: TGTGCCAGTAGTCCAAGGACAGGGGGTCGGACAGATACGCAGTATTTT. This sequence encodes CASSPRTGGRTDTQYF.

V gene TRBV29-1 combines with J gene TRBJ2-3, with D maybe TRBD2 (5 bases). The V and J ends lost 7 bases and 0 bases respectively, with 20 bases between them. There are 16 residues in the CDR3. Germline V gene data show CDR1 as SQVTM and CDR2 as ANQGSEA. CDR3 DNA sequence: TGCAGCGCCACCAAAAGCGGTGGATCTAGCACAGATACGCAGTATTTT. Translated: CSATKSGGSSTDTQYF.

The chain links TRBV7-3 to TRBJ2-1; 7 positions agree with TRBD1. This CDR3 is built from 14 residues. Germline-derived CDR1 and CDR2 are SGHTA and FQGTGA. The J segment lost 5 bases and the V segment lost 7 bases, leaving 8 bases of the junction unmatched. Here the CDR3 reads CASTPAGGDNEQFF. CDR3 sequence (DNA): TGTGCCAGCACCCCGGCAGGGGGTGACAATGAGCAGTTCTTC.